This T cell receptor (beta chain) was observed in a study of T cells in Graves' hyperthyroidism and ophthalmopathy. J gave up 3 bases and V 6 bases, and 7 bases lay outside the gene matches. Germline CDR1 and CDR2: MDHEN and SYDVKM. This CDR3 region has 14 residues. Comments on this clonotype: Its cognate antigen is unknown. A read error may be the cause here, since a much bigger clone is one base away.

Based on clinical symptoms, serum thyroxine and TRAb, thyroid ultrasound and orbital computed tomography, diagnoses were reached. Amplified regions were TCR beta CDR3 sequences from RNA transcripts. A set of HTBI primers served as the primers for a first-round RT-PCR of the TCR CDR3. TCRdb reanalysed the multiplex PCR reads using MiXCR and keeps one entry per CDR3 protein. The sample has about 560,000 distinct CDR3 sequences; 12% to 15% are singletons. General study results and limits: Stable hyperthyroidism and ophthalmopathy were separated using 13 V-J signatures. Most thyroid clonotypes with frequency above 0.001 were detected in blood.

The source of this sequence is a woman aged 40-49 years with Graves' hyperthyroidism. The chain links TRBV28 to TRBJ1-1; 7 bases are shared with TRBD1. The specimen sequenced was blood. DNA of the CDR3: TGTGCCAGCAGCGAGGGGGCCCTTTACACTGAAGCTTTCTTT. As protein: CASSEGALYTEAFF.